A single sample gave rise to the 22 T cell receptor beta chains below, sequenced in a study of blood T cell repertoires in COVID-19. Assay used: immunoSEQ multiplex PCR; TCRdb lists only in-frame clones, some missing. The data hold around 300,000 clones, with over 70% observed a single time. The source material was PBMCs or T cells enriched from blood (not recorded which). These TCRs come from a man aged 25-45 years who had recovered from COVID-19.

The genes are TRBV6-6 and TRBJ2-2; TRBD2 is a possible D gene (5 bases). There are 15 residues in the CDR3. The V and J ends lost 2 bases and 3 bases respectively, with 10 bases between them. Germline V CDR1 and CDR2: MNHNY, SVGAGI (reference sequence). CDR3 sequence reads: CASSYTREYTGELFF. The CDR3 DNA follows: TGTGCCAGCAGTTACACTAGGGAATACACCGGGGAGCTGTTTTTT.

The rearrangement links TRBV21-1 to TRBJ1-5. TRBV21-1 is a pseudogene locus. This CDR3 contains 13 residues. For the CDR3, the DNA is TGTGCCAGGGGGGGTCGGATCAATCAGCCCCAGCATTTT. Translating it yields CARGGRINQPQHF.

V gene TRBV28 combines with J gene TRBJ1-2; D might be TRBD1 (6 bases). The V gene's germline CDR1 is MDHEN and CDR2 SYDVKM. The CDR3 sequence is 12 residues long. CDR3 amino acids: CVLRAGEGGYTF. The CDR3 nucleotides read TGTGTTCTAAGAGCAGGGGAGGGCGGCTACACCTTC.

The V call is TRBV7-9, the J call TRBJ1-2, with D perhaps TRBD1 (6 bases). Germline V lookup: CDR1 SEHNR, CDR2 FQNEAQ (reference sequence). CDR3 length equals 16 residues. V was trimmed by 4 bases and J by 2 bases, leaving 17 bases between them. DNA of the CDR3: TGTGCCAGCAGCTCGGCACAGGGTGCCAGAAACTATGGCTACACCTTC. Protein product: CASSSAQGARNYGYTF.

The CDR3 reads CASRPRTGTNNQPQHF. The CDR3 DNA follows: TGTGCCAGCAGACCAAGGACAGGGACCAACAATCAGCCCCAGCATTTT. The rearrangement joins TRBV2 to TRBJ1-5; TRBD1 matches 8 bases. This CDR3 has 16 residues. V gave up 6 bases and J gave up 3 bases; unmatched junction bases: 10. In germline, CDR1 is SNHLY, CDR2 FYNNEI.

This clone was detected only once. V gene TRBV29-1 combines with J gene TRBJ2-7; 8 bases map to TRBD1. The CDR3 is 13 residues long. Germline loops: CDR1 SQVTM, CDR2 ANQGSEA. V lost 7 bases, J lost 2 bases, and 7 bases stayed unmatched. The CDR3 sequence: CSAGGPITYEQYF. Written as DNA, the CDR3 is TGCAGCGCAGGGGGCCCGATCACCTACGAGCAGTACTTC.

This clone has just one count. The rearrangement links TRBV7-9 to TRBJ2-2; D unclear. The CDR3 covers 13 residues. Between the trimmed V and J ends, which lost 0 bases and 6 bases, there was a span of 5 bases. CDR1 is SEHNR and CDR2 is FQNEAQ in the germline V gene (reference sequence). Here the CDR3 DNA reads TGTGCCAGCAGCTTAGCCTTCCCCGGGGAGCTGTTTTTT. Amino acid sequence: CASSLAFPGELFF.

A single count supports this clone. The V call is TRBV5-5, the J call TRBJ2-3, with 9 bases identical to TRBD2. CDR3 size: 17 residues. CDR1 is SGHKS, CDR2 YYEKEE, per germline (reference sequence). V was pared by 4 bases and J by 2 bases, with 11 bases of the junction left unmatched. CDR3: CASSLPTAGGLTDTQYF. CDR3 sequence (DNA): TGTGCCAGCAGCCTTCCCACAGCGGGGGGTCTCACAGATACGCAGTATTTT.

CDR3 DNA: TGCGCCAGCAGGCCAGGGTTCCGTAATGAAAAACTGTTTTTT. It specifies CASRPGFRNEKLFF. The chain is built from TRBV4-1 and TRBJ1-4, with D perhaps TRBD1 (5 bases). The CDR3 has 14 residues. The ends were cut back, 6 bases at V and 4 bases at J, with 12 bases in the middle. Looked up from germline, CDR1 is MGHRA and CDR2 is YSYEKL.

The chain carries TRBV5-1 and TRBJ2-1; unclear D gene. Germline V gene sequence: CDR1 SGHRS, CDR2 YFSETQ. This CDR3 is 16 amino acids long. V was cut by 0 bases and J by 0 bases, with 10 bases left in between. CDR3 DNA sequence: TGCGCCAGCAGCTTGGACGGCGGAAGCTCCTACAATGAGCAGTTCTTC. Translating it yields CASSLDGGSSYNEQFF.

This chain uses TRBV4-1 with TRBJ2-5, with 10 bases matching TRBD1. J gave up 7 bases and V 1 base, and 0 bases lay outside the gene matches. CDR1 and CDR2 from the germline V gene are MGHRA and YSYEKL. This CDR3 region has 13 residues. Written as DNA, the CDR3 is TGCGCCAGCAGCCAAGGGACAGGGGGGACCCAGTACTTC. It is translated as CASSQGTGGTQYF.

This rearrangement joins TRBV11-2 to TRBJ2-7, with D possibly being TRBD2 (6 bases). This CDR3 is built from 17 residues. The V end lost 5 bases, the J end lost 3 bases, and 23 bases lay between the germline ends. Germline V gives CDR1 SGHAT, CDR2 FQNNGV. In DNA, the CDR3 is TGTGCCAGCAGCCAATCAAAAGGGACTCAAAGACACTACGAGCAGTACTTC. Translating gives CASSQSKGTQRHYEQYF.

The chain recombines TRBV9 with TRBJ1-3; D unresolved. V lost 0 bases and J lost 3, with 10 bases in between. Germline V gene sequence: CDR1 SGDLS, CDR2 YYNGEE. There are 15 residues in the CDR3. CDR3 in amino acids: CASSVVEGFGNTIYF. The CDR3 DNA reads as TGTGCCAGCAGCGTAGTGGAGGGATTTGGAAACACCATATATTTT.

This chain joins TRBV6-4 and TRBJ2-7; weak D call: TRBD1 (6 bases). This CDR3 comprises 14 residues. Trimming shortened V by 5 bases and J by 1 base, and 12 bases separated the two germline ends. The V gene's germline CDR1 is MRHNA and CDR2 SNTAGT. As DNA, the CDR3 is TGTGCCAGCAGTCCAGACAGGTCTTCCTACGAGCAGTACTTC. It codes for CASSPDRSSYEQYF.

The chain employs TRBV25-1 and TRBJ1-2, with D hard to call. With 4 bases removed from V and 4 bases from J, the gap between germline ends came to 16 bases. The CDR3 is made up of 15 amino acids. The germline CDR1 and CDR2 sequences are MGHDK and SYGVNS. CDR3 protein: CASSVPGGTFYGYTF. CDR3 coding DNA: TGTGCCAGCAGTGTCCCCGGAGGCACCTTCTATGGCTACACCTTC.

This chain connects TRBV9 to TRBJ2-7, with 7 bases matching TRBD2. J gave up 4 bases and V 5 bases, and 6 bases lay outside the gene matches. The CDR3 sequence is 13 residues long. The germline CDR1 and CDR2 sequences are SGDLS and YYNGEE. The CDR3 DNA follows: TGTGCCAGCAGTCCTGGACTAGTATACGAGCAGTACTTC. Its translation: CASSPGLVYEQYF.

The J gene is TRBJ1-6, the V gene TRBV4-2; no reliable D call. CDR3 length: 13 residues. Per germline, CDR1 LGHNA and CDR2 YNFKEQ. The ends were cut back, 0 bases at V and 15 bases at J, with 12 bases in the middle. CDR3 residues: CASSQDRDTHLHF. The CDR3 DNA reads TGTGCCAGCAGCCAAGACCGGGATACACACCTCCACTTT.

The chain combines TRBV5-1 with TRBJ2-3; 15 bases line up with TRBD2. The CDR3 extends over 16 amino acids. The V segment lost 5 bases and the J segment 3 bases; nucleotides outside the gene matches: 4. Germline V gene data show CDR1 as SGHRS and CDR2 as YFSETQ. The CDR3 nucleotides are TGCGCCAGCAGGGATGGGACTAGCGGGGGGACAGATACGCAGTATTTT. Encoded protein: CASRDGTSGGTDTQYF.

This sequence joins TRBV27 and TRBJ2-7; 11 bases agree with TRBD1. With 6 bases clipped from V and 2 bases from J, the junction kept 6 bases outside the gene matches. This CDR3 spans 15 amino acids. The V gene's germline CDR1 is MNHEY and CDR2 SMNVEV (reference sequence). CDR3 nucleotides: TGTGCCAGCAGCCCCGGGACAGGGGGTGCCTACGAGCAGTACTTC. Amino acids: CASSPGTGGAYEQYF.

The chain employs TRBV15 and TRBJ1-4, with D perhaps matching TRBD1 (6 bases). CDR1 is LNHNV, CDR2 YYDKDF, per germline (reference sequence). Trimming removed 3 bases at V and 7 bases at J, with 21 bases between. The length of the CDR3 is 17 residues. The CDR3 nucleotides read TGTGCCACCAGCAGCCCGCGAAAACAGGGATTTGTTGAAAAACTGTTTTTT. Protein product: CATSSPRKQGFVEKLFF.

The chain links TRBV7-9 to TRBJ2-1, with 10 positions matching TRBD2. The CDR3 spans 15 residues. Germline loops: CDR1 SEHNR, CDR2 FQNEAQ (reference sequence). The junction had 7 bases not matched to a gene; V was cut back by 5 bases and J by 6 bases. CDR3 in DNA: TGTGCCAGCAGCCCAGCGGGGGGGCCGGGCAATGAGCAGTTCTTC. It specifies CASSPAGGPGNEQFF.

This clone was seen a few times. J is TRBJ2-2 and V is TRBV9, with 8 positions matching TRBD1. J was trimmed by 5 bases and V by 0 bases; bases with no gene match: 6. The CDR3 runs 16 residues. The germline V gene has CDR1 SGDLS and CDR2 YYNGEE. The CDR3 here is CASSVAGGQVTGELFF. In DNA, the CDR3 is TGTGCCAGCAGCGTAGCTGGGGGACAGGTGACCGGGGAGCTGTTTTTT. Supplemented by reference TRBV9 and TRBJ2-2, the full variable domain reads DSGVTQTPKHLITATGQRVTLRCSPRSGDLSVYWYQQSLDQGLQFLIQYYNGEERAKGNILERFSAQQFPDLHSELNLSSLELGDSALYFCASSVAGGQVTGELFFGEGSRLTVL.